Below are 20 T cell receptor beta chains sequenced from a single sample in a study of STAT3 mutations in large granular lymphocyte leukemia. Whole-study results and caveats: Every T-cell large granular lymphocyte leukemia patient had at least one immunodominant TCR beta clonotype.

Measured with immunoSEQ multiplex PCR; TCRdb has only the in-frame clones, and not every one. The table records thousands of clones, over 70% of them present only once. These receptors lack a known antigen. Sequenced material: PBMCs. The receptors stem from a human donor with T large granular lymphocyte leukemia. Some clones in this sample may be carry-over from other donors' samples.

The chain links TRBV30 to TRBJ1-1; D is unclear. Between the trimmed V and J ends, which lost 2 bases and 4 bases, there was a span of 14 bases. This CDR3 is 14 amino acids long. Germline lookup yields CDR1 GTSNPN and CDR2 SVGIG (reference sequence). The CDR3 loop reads CAWSRAVFSTEAFF. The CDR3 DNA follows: TGTGCCTGGAGTAGAGCCGTTTTTAGCACTGAAGCTTTCTTT.

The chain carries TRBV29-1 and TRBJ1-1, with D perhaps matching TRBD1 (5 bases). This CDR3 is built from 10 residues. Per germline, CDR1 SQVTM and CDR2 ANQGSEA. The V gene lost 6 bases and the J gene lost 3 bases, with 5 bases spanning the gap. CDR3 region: CSVRDTEAFF. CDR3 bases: TGCAGCGTCAGGGACACTGAAGCTTTCTTT.

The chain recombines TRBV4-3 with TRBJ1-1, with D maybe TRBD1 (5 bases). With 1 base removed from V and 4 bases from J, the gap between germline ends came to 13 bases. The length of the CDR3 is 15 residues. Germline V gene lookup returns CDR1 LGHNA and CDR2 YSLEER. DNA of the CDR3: TGCGCCAGCAGCCAAGGCGTATCAGGGACCACTGAAGCTTTCTTT. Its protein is CASSQGVSGTTEAFF.

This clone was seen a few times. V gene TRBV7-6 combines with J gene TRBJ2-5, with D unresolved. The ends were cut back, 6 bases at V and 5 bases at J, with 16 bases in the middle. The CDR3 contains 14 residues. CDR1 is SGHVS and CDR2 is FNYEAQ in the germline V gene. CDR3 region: CASSSRGRGETQYF. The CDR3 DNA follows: TGTGCCAGCAGTTCCCGTGGGCGCGGTGAGACCCAGTACTTC.

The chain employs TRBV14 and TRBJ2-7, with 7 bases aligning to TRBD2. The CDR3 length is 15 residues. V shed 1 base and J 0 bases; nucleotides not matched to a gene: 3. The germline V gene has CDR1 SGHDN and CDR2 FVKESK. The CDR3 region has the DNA TGTGCCAGCAGCCAAGTTCCGGGGGGCTCCTACGAGCAGTACTTC. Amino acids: CASSQVPGGSYEQYF.

CDR3 DNA sequence: TGTGCCAGCAGCACGCCCCCACACGGTACGGGTCAGCCCCAGCATTTT. It codes for CASSTPPHGTGQPQHF. The chain links TRBV6-6 to TRBJ1-5; D is unclear. The germline V and J ends were trimmed by 6 bases and 6 bases, with 21 bases remaining between them. This CDR3 has 16 amino acids. CDR1 and CDR2 from the germline V gene are MNHNY and SVGAGI (reference sequence).

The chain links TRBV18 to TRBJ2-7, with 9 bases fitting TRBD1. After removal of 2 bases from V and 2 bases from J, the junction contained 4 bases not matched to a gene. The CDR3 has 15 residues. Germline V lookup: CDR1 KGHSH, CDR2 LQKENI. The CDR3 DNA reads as TGTGCCAGCTCACCAACAACAGGGGGCGCCTACGAGCAGTACTTC. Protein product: CASSPTTGGAYEQYF.

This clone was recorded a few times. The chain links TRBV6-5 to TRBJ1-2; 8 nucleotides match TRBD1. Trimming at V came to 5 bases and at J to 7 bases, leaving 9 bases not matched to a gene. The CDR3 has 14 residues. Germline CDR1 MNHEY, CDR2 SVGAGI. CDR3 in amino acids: CASSKGQGIGGYTF. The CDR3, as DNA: TGTGCCAGCAGTAAAGGACAGGGAATAGGTGGCTACACCTTC.

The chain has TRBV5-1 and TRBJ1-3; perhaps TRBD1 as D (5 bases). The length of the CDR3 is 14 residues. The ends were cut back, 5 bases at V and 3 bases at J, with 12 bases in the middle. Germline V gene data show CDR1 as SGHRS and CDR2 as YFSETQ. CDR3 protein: CASSLAGVGNTIYF. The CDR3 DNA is TGCGCCAGCAGTCTGGCGGGGGTTGGAAACACCATATATTTT.

The CDR3 protein is CASSPPRGVGYEQYF. CDR3 sequence (DNA): TGTGCCAGCTCACCACCGCGGGGCGTCGGCTACGAGCAGTACTTC. V and J are TRBV18 and TRBJ2-7, with D possibly being TRBD2 (6 bases). Germline loops: CDR1 KGHSH, CDR2 LQKENI. V was clipped by 0 bases and J by 3 bases, with 12 bases between them. This CDR3 contains 15 residues.

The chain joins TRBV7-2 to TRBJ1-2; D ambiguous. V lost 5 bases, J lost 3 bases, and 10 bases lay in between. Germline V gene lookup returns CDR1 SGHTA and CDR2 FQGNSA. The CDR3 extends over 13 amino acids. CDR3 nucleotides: TGTGCCAGCAGCGTCGGTGGGTACTATGGCTACACCTTC. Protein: CASSVGGYYGYTF.

The chain's CDR3 is CASSVGTSGFTDTQYF. Written as DNA, the CDR3 is TGCGCCAGCAGCGTCGGGACTAGCGGATTCACAGATACGCAGTATTTT. This chain joins TRBV5-1 and TRBJ2-3; TRBD2 aligns across 11 bases. There are 16 residues in the CDR3. In germline, CDR1 is SGHRS, CDR2 YFSETQ. The V segment lost 4 bases and the J segment 2 bases; nucleotides outside the gene matches: 6.

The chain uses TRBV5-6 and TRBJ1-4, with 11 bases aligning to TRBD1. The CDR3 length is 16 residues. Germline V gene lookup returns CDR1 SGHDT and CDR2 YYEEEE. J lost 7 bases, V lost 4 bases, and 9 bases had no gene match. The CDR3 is CASSGEWTGGVEKLFF. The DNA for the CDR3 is TGTGCCAGCAGCGGTGAATGGACAGGGGGCGTTGAAAAACTGTTTTTT.

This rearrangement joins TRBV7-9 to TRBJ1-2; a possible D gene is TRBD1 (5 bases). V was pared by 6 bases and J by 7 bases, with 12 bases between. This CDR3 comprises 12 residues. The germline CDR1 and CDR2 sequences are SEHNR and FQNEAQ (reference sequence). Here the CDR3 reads CASSRDVAGYTF. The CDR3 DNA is TGTGCCAGCAGTCGGGACGTGGCTGGCTACACCTTC.

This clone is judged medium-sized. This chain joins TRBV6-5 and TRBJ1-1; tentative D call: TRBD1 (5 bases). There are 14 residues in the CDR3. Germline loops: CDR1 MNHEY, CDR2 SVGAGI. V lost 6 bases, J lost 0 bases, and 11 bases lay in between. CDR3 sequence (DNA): TGTGCCAGCAGAACACAGGCTATGAACACTGAAGCTTTCTTT. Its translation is CASRTQAMNTEAFF.

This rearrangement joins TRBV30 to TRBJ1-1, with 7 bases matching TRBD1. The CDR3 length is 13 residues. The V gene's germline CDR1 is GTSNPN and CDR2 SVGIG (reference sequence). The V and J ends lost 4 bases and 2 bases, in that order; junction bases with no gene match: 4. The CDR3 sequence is CAWTRQGNTEAFF. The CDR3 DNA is TGTGCCTGGACCCGACAGGGTAACACTGAAGCTTTCTTT. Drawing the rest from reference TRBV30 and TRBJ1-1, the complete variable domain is SQTIHQWPATLVQPVGSPLSLECTVEGTSNPNLYWYRQAAGRGLQLLFYSVGIGQISSEVPQNLSASRPQDRQFILSSKKLLLSDSGFYLCAWTRQGNTEAFFGQGTRLTVV.

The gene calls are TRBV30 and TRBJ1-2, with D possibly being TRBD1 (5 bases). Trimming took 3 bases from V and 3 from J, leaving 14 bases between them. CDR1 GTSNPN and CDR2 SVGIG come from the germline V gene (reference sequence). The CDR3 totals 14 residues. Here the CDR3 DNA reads TGTGCCTGGAGGGCCCAGGGATCCGACTATGGCTACACCTTC. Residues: CAWRAQGSDYGYTF.

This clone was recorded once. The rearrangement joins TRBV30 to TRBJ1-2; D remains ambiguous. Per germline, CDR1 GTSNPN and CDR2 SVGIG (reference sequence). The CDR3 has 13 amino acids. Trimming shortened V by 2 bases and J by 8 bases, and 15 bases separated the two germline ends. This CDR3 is CAWSREQTVGYTF. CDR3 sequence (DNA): TGTGCCTGGAGTCGGGAGCAAACAGTGGGCTACACCTTC.

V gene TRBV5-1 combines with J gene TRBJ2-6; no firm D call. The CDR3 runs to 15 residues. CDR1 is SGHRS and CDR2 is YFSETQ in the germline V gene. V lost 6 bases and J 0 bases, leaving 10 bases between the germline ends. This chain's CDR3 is CASKMSFSGANVLTF. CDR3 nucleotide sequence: TGCGCCAGCAAAATGTCTTTCTCTGGGGCCAACGTCCTGACTTTC.

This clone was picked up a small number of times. The CDR3 loop is CASSRDSPEGWRSPLHF. The CDR3 DNA sequence: TGTGCCAGCAGTCGTGATTCGCCAGAGGGGTGGAGATCACCCCTCCACTTT. The rearrangement uses TRBV27 and TRBJ1-6; a possible D gene is TRBD1 (5 bases). Trimming left V 5 bases short and J 10 bases short, with 24 bases between. Per germline, CDR1 MNHEY and CDR2 SMNVEV (reference sequence). The length of the CDR3 is 17 residues.